This entry concerns a single TCR beta chain. The antigen is unknown. This CDR3 region has 17 residues. Germline V gene sequence: CDR1 MGHRA, CDR2 YSYEKL. The ends lost 2 bases at V and 4 bases at J; junction bases unmatched: 5. The data were taken from a study of OX40 agonist ivuxolimab in advanced cancers. Across the study: Patients with hepatocellular carcinoma, melanoma, renal cell or head and neck cancer made up the dose-escalation patients.

Only in-frame clones appear in the TCRdb table, and some are missing; sequencing was by immunoSEQ multiplex PCR. The sample has more than 30,000 clones, roughly 89% seen once. Blood got drawn at baseline, again on cycle 4 day 1, and then on cycle 7 day 1. General observations from the study: Clonal expansion from baseline to week 6 occurred in both CD4+ and CD8+ T cells.

The sequence was collected from an adult with an advanced solid tumor such as melanoma, head and neck, liver or kidney cancer. The genes are TRBV4-1 and TRBJ2-2; 12 nucleotides align to TRBD2. This sample comprised CD4+ or CD8+ T cells sorted from blood, obtained in a trial of the OX40 agonist ivuxolimab. Here the CDR3 reads CASSQTRLAGVTGELFF. The CDR3 nucleotides are TGCGCCAGCAGCCAAACCCGACTAGCGGGAGTCACCGGGGAGCTGTTTTTT.